The 17 T cell receptor beta chains presented below share a single source sample, sequenced in a study of cytomegalovirus exposure and HLA in healthy donors. Both 60 Vbeta primers and 13 Jbeta primers went into the PCR. Using immunoSEQ multiplex PCR, the repertoire was profiled, and TCRdb retains in-frame clones only, with some absent. The sample holds 170,000 or so clones; over 75% are singletons and the top ten take about 1.5%. Source material: PBMCs. Receptor source: a woman aged 25-40 years in good health and CMV-seronegative.

The chain uses TRBV5-6 and TRBJ1-2; perhaps TRBD1 as D (5 bases). The CDR3 has 15 amino acids. The germline CDR1 and CDR2 sequences are SGHDT and YYEEEE. Trimming pared 0 bases from V and 0 bases from J, leaving 9 bases between. CDR3 sequence (DNA): TGTGCCAGCAGCTTGGGGGGCGGAGCTAACTATGGCTACACCTTC. Protein product: CASSLGGGANYGYTF.

The V gene is TRBV28, the J gene TRBJ2-5; D possibly corresponds to TRBD2 (6 bases). Germline assignment: CDR1 MDHEN and CDR2 SYDVKM. Between the trimmed V and J ends, which lost 4 bases and 3 bases, there was a span of 18 bases. This CDR3 region has 16 residues. For the CDR3, the DNA is TGTGCCAGCAGTTCTACCTCAGACGCGGGAAAAGAGACCCAGTACTTC. This translates into CASSSTSDAGKETQYF.

The CDR3 sequence is CASSHIGGQGNTEAFF. For the CDR3, the DNA is TGCGCCAGCAGCCATATTGGCGGACAGGGGAACACTGAAGCTTTCTTT. The chain has TRBV4-1 and TRBJ1-1; TRBD1 matches at 8 bases. This CDR3 region has 16 residues. Germline values: CDR1 MGHRA, CDR2 YSYEKL. With 3 bases clipped from V and 1 base from J, the junction kept 7 bases outside the gene matches.

This rearrangement joins TRBV19 to TRBJ2-7; D possibly corresponds to TRBD2 (5 bases). V lost 10 bases, J lost 0 bases, and 10 bases lay in between. CDR1 is LNHDA, CDR2 SQIVND, per germline (reference sequence). This CDR3 comprises 12 residues. Written as DNA, the CDR3 is TGTGCCACCACCGGGGTCTCCTACGAGCAGTACTTC. This gives the protein CATTGVSYEQYF. The full variable domain, rest sourced from reference TRBV19 and TRBJ2-7, is DGGITQSPKYLFRKEGQNVTLSCEQNLNHDAMYWYRQDPGQGLRLIYYSQIVNDFQKGDIAEGYSVSREKKESFPLTVTSAQKNPTAFYLCATTGVSYEQYFGPGTRLTVT.

The CDR3 protein is CASSDAGTGRPLHF. The CDR3 DNA follows: TGCGCCAGCAGTGATGCCGGGACAGGGAGGCCCCTCCACTTT. The chain carries TRBV10-1 and TRBJ1-6; 9 bases fit TRBD1. The CDR3 is 14 residues long. Trimming removed 3 bases from V and 13 bases from J; junction bases left unmatched: 7. The germline CDR1 and CDR2 sequences are WNHNN and SYGVQD (reference sequence).

The CDR3 coding sequence is TGTGCCAGCAGCGCAGACCCCGCGGTTATACGATATGGCTACACCTTC. Its protein product is CASSADPAVIRYGYTF. The chain employs TRBV9 and TRBJ1-2; D uncertain. Looked up from germline, CDR1 is SGDLS and CDR2 is YYNGEE. V lost 3 bases to trimming and J lost 5 bases, with 20 bases between them. This CDR3 has 16 amino acids.

The gene calls are TRBV19 and TRBJ1-2, with 7 nucleotides matching TRBD1. The CDR3 has 14 amino acids. V shed 6 bases and J 7 bases; nucleotides not matched to a gene: 11. Germline CDR1 LNHDA, CDR2 SQIVND (reference sequence). The CDR3: CASSNLPGGGGYTF. In DNA, the CDR3 is TGTGCCAGTAGCAATCTCCCAGGGGGAGGTGGCTACACCTTC.

The CDR3 DNA sequence: TGTGCCAGCAGCCAACTGGGCAGCCTTGGAAACACCATATATTTT. Translation gives CASSQLGSLGNTIYF. The V and J genes are TRBV14 and TRBJ1-3, with unresolved D. The CDR3 spans 15 residues. Trimming cost V 2 bases and J 3 bases, with 11 bases left between them. Per germline, CDR1 SGHDN and CDR2 FVKESK.

This clone was observed a single time. The chain combines TRBV7-6 with TRBJ2-7; tentative D call: TRBD1 (7 bases). CDR3 length: 15 residues. V was clipped by 3 bases and J by 1 base, with 13 bases between them. The germline V gene encodes CDR1 SGHVS and CDR2 FNYEAQ. The CDR3 protein is CASSFGQGGSYEQYF. CDR3 bases: TGTGCCAGCAGCTTTGGCCAGGGGGGTTCCTACGAGCAGTACTTC.

There are a few counts of this clone. This chain's CDR3 is CASVKLGNGYTF. The CDR3 DNA reads TGTGCCAGCGTAAAACTCGGGAATGGCTACACCTTC. The gene calls are TRBV28 and TRBJ1-2; D gene unclear. Trimming removed 8 bases at V and 6 bases at J, with 13 bases between. Germline CDR1 and CDR2: MDHEN and SYDVKM. The CDR3 loop spans 12 amino acids.

The chain links TRBV7-2 to TRBJ1-4; D may be TRBD1 (5 bases). This CDR3 region has 15 residues. Per the germline V gene, CDR1 is SGHTA and CDR2 is FQGNSA. Trimming shortened V by 5 bases and J by 0 bases, and 10 bases separated the two germline ends. The CDR3 loop reads CASSPPGATNEKLFF. The CDR3 DNA is TGTGCCAGCAGCCCCCCGGGGGCAACTAATGAAAAACTGTTTTTT.

The V call is TRBV15, the J call TRBJ2-5, with 7 nucleotides matching TRBD1. V trimming: 6 bases; J trimming: 5 bases; junction bases outside the gene matches: 3. Germline-derived CDR1 and CDR2 are LNHNV and YYDKDF (reference sequence). This CDR3 has 12 amino acids. CDR3 region: CATRRGPETQYF. The CDR3 region has the DNA TGTGCCACCAGGAGGGGGCCGGAGACCCAGTACTTC.

V gene TRBV9 combines with J gene TRBJ1-1; D unclear. This CDR3 is 14 amino acids long. Germline lookup yields CDR1 SGDLS and CDR2 YYNGEE. The V and J ends lost 0 bases and 6 bases respectively, with 12 bases between them. DNA for the CDR3: TGTGCCAGCAGCGTAGGGTCCACGTCGGCTGAAGCTTTCTTT. This codes for CASSVGSTSAEAFF.

The V call is TRBV27, the J call TRBJ1-5, with TRBD1 identical over 7 bases. This CDR3 is 14 amino acids long. Per germline, CDR1 MNHEY and CDR2 SMNVEV (reference sequence). V gave up 6 bases and J gave up 5 bases; unmatched junction bases: 7. The CDR3 nucleotides are TGTGCCAGCAGCCTCCGACAGGGCGATCAGCCCCAGCATTTT. This gives the protein CASSLRQGDQPQHF.

The rearrangement uses TRBV29-1 and TRBJ2-1, with TRBD2 matching 7 bases. CDR1 is SQVTM, CDR2 ANQGSEA, per germline. V was clipped by 0 bases and J by 6 bases; unmatched bases: 8. This CDR3 contains 15 residues. The CDR3 loop reads CSVEERRSGANEQFF. Here the CDR3 DNA reads TGCAGCGTTGAAGAAAGACGCAGCGGGGCCAATGAGCAGTTCTTC.

V usage is TRBV7-9 and J usage is TRBJ1-1, with D uncertain. Deletions cut 0 bases from V and 1 base from J, with 9 bases between. This CDR3 region has 15 residues. The germline V gene encodes CDR1 SEHNR and CDR2 FQNEAQ (reference sequence). CDR3 in amino acids: CASSLAGFGNTEAFF. The CDR3, as DNA: TGTGCCAGCAGCTTAGCTGGCTTTGGGAACACTGAAGCTTTCTTT.

V gene TRBV11-2 combines with J gene TRBJ2-3; 9 bases are shared with TRBD1. The CDR3 is 15 amino acids. Unmatched junction bases numbered 4, after V lost 5 bases and J lost 1 base. The germline V gene encodes CDR1 SGHAT and CDR2 FQNNGV. This CDR3 is CASSPTGGGTDTQYF. The CDR3 nucleotides are TGTGCCAGCAGCCCCACAGGGGGCGGCACAGATACGCAGTATTTT.